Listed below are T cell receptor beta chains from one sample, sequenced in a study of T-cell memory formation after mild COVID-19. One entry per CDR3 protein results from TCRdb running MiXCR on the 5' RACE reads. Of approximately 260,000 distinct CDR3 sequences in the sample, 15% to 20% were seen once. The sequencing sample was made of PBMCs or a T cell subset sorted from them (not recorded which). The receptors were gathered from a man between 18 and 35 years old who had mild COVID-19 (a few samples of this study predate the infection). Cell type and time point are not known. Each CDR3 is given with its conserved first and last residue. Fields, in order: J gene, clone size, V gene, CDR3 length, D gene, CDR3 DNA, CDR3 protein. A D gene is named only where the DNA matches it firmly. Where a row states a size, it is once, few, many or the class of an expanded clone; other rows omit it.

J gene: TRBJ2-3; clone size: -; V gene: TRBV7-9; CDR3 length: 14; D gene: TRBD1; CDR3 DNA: TGTGCCAGGTCGGGACAGGGGAGCACAGATACGCAGTATTTT; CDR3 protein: CARSGQGSTDTQYF
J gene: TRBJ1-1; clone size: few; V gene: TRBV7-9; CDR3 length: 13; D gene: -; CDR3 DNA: TGTGCCAGCAGCTTATCGACCGGGCCTGAAGCTTTCTTT; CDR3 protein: CASSLSTGPEAFF
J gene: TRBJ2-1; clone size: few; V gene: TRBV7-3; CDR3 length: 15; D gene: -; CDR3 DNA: TGTGCCAGCAGCCCCCGGGACGCTGGGAACAATGAGCAGTTCTTC; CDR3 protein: CASSPRDAGNNEQFF
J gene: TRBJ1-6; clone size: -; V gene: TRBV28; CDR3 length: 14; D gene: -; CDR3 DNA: TGTGCCAGCAGTCCTCCGGTACGCAATTCACCCCTCCACTTT; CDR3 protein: CASSPPVRNSPLHF
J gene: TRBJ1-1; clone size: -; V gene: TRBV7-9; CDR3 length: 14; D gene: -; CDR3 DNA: TGTGCCAGCAGCTTAGGGGACATGAACCTCCCAGCTTTCTTT; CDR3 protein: CASSLGDMNLPAFF
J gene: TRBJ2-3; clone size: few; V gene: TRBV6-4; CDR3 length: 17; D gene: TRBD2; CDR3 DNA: TGTGCCAGCAGCCGGACTAGCGGGGGGGCAGGCACAGATACGCAGTATTTT; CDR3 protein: CASSRTSGGAGTDTQYF
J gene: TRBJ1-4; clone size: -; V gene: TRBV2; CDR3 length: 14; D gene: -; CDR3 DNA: TGTGCCACCGATTTGCGGGGGGCAGGTGAAAAACTGTTTTTT; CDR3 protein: CATDLRGAGEKLFF
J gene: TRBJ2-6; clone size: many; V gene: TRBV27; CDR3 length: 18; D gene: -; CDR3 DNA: TGTGCCAGCAGATCCACCTCGAGTTGGCGCTCTGGGGCCAACGTCCTGACTTTC; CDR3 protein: CASRSTSSWRSGANVLTF
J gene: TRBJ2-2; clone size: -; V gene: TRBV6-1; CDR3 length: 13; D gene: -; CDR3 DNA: TGTGCCAGCCGATACAGTGGCCAGAGGGAGCTGTTTTTT; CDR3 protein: CASRYSGQRELFF
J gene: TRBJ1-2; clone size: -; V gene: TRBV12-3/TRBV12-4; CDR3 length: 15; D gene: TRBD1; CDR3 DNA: TGTGCCAGCAGTCCACAGGGGGCGTCCGGCTATGGCTACACCTTC; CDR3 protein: CASSPQGASGYGYTF
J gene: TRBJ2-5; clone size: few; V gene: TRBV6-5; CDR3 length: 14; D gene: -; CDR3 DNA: TGTGCCAGCAGCCCCTCATCCTCCGGGGAGACCCAGTACTTC; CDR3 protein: CASSPSSSGETQYF
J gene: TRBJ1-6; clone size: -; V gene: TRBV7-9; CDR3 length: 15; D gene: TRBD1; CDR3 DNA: TGTGCCAGCAGCTTATTTGTAGGGGGCGGATCACCCCTCCACTTT; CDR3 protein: CASSLFVGGGSPLHF
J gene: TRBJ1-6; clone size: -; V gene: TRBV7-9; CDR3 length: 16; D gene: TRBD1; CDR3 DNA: TGTGCCAGCAGCTTGGACGCCGGGACAGGGGGTTCACCCCTCCACTTT; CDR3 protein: CASSLDAGTGGSPLHF
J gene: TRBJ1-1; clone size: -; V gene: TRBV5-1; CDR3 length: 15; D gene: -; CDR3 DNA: TGCGCCAGCAGCTTGGCCGTCTCCGGAAACACTGAAGCTTTCTTT; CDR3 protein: CASSLAVSGNTEAFF
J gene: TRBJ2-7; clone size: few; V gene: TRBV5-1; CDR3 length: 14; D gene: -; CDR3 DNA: TGCGCCAGCAGCTCATGGCGGGACGGAAACGAGCAGTACTTC; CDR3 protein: CASSSWRDGNEQYF
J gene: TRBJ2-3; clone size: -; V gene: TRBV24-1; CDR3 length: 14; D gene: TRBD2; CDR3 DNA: TGTGCCACCAGTGATTTACTAGCGGGCGATACGCAGTATTTT; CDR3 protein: CATSDLLAGDTQYF
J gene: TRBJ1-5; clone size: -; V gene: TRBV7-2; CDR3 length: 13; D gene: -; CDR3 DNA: TGTGCCAGCGTCTCCAATAGCAATCAGCCCCAGCATTTT; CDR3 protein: CASVSNSNQPQHF
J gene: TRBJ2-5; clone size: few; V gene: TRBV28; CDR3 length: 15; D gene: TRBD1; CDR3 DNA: TGTGCCAGCAGACCGTCGGGCAGGGGGTTAGAGACCCAGTACTTC; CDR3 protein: CASRPSGRGLETQYF
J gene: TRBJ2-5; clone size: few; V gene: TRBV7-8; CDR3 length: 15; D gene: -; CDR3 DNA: TGTGCCAGCACCCCTAACAGATTACCTAGGGAGACCCAGTACTTC; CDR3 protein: CASTPNRLPRETQYF
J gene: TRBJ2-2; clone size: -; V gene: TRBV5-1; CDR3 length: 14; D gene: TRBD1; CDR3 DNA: TGCGCCAGCAACACAGGGGGGAACACCGGGGAGCTGTTTTTT; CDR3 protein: CASNTGGNTGELFF
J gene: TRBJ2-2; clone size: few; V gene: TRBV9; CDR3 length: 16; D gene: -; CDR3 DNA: TGTGCCAGCAGCGTAGTAGATGGGCGCGGCACCGGGGAGCTGTTTTTT; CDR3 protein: CASSVVDGRGTGELFF
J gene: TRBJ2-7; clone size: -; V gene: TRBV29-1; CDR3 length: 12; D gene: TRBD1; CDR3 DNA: TGCAGCGCTTCAGGGGGCCCCTACGAGCAGTACTTC; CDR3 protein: CSASGGPYEQYF
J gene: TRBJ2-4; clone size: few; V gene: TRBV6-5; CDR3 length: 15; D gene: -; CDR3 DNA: TGTGCCACCCGGGGTGGGGGGCTAGCCAAAAACATTCAGTACTTC; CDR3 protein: CATRGGGLAKNIQYF
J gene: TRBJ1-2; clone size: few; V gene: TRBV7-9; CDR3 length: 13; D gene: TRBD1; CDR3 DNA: TGTGCCAGCAGCCATGGACAGGGTTACTACTACACCTTC; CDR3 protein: CASSHGQGYYYTF
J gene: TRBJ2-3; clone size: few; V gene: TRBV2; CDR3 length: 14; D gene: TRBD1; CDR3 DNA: TGTGCCAGCAGCGGGACAGGTGGACAAGATACGCAGTATTTT; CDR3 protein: CASSGTGGQDTQYF
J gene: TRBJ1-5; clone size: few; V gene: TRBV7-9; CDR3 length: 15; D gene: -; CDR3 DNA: TGTGCCAGCAGCTTAATGTCGGACAGCAATCAGCCCCAGCATTTT; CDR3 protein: CASSLMSDSNQPQHF
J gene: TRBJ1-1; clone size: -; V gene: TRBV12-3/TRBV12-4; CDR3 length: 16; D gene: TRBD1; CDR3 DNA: TGTGCCAGCAGTCACGGGGACAGGGGGTACAACACTGAAGCTTTCTTT; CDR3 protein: CASSHGDRGYNTEAFF
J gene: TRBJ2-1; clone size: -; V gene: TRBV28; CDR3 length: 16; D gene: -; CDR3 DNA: TGTGCCAGCAGTTTATATGGCTCCAGGGGATACAATGAGCAGTTCTTC; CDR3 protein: CASSLYGSRGYNEQFF